Only one count was recorded for the clone carrying this T cell receptor (beta chain). Per germline, CDR1 SGHNT and CDR2 YYREEE (reference sequence). The CDR3 runs 13 residues. The ends lost 3 bases at V and 6 bases at J; junction bases unmatched: 2. In the original processing: How many nucleated cells were present was estimated from reference gene primer amplification. The table came from immunoSEQ multiplex PCR; TCRdb's copy has only in-frame clones and leaves some out. The V and J calls and the clone size are those of that table, but D and trimming were determined from the DNA. The repertoire has about 270,000 clones, around 86% of them found once; the top ten carry 2.5% to 3%. This sample was taken from a study of blood T cell repertoires in COVID-19. Study-wide context: Sample material is recorded as cDNA or gDNA derived from T cells, B-cell-depleted T cells, or PBMCs.

The sequenced sample consisted of peripheral blood. This TCR came from a woman aged 55-75 years with active or convalescent COVID-19. The rearrangement uses TRBV5-4 and TRBJ2-7, with TRBD1 matching 11 bases. CDR3 loop: CASSSDRGREQYF. CDR3 DNA: TGTGCCAGCAGCTCGGACAGGGGGCGCGAGCAGTACTTC.